The source of this T cell receptor beta chain is a study of blood T cell repertoires in COVID-19. Participants were aged about 18 to 90 years from about two dozen US areas. Participants reported their clinical history, and cohort assignment relied on those reports. As handled by the study authors: Estimates of nucleated cell counts were drawn from the amplification of reference gene primers. TCRdb's copy holds only in-frame clones and misses some; the assay was immunoSEQ multiplex PCR. The V and J calls and the clone size are those of that table, but D and trimming were determined from the DNA. Of approximately 180,000 clones listed, 89% are singletons. Input material: PBMCs or T cells enriched from blood (not recorded which). The TCR originated in a woman aged 40 to 50 with acute COVID-19.

CDR3 sequence: CASRLVIDKKPQHF. The CDR3 DNA reads as TGTGCAAGTCGCTTAGTGATTGACAAGAAGCCCCAGCATTTT. The V and J genes are TRBV12-2 and TRBJ1-5; the DNA was not compared with TRBD1, the D call given in the table. TRBV12-2 is shown as a pseudogene. The CDR3 is 14 amino acids.